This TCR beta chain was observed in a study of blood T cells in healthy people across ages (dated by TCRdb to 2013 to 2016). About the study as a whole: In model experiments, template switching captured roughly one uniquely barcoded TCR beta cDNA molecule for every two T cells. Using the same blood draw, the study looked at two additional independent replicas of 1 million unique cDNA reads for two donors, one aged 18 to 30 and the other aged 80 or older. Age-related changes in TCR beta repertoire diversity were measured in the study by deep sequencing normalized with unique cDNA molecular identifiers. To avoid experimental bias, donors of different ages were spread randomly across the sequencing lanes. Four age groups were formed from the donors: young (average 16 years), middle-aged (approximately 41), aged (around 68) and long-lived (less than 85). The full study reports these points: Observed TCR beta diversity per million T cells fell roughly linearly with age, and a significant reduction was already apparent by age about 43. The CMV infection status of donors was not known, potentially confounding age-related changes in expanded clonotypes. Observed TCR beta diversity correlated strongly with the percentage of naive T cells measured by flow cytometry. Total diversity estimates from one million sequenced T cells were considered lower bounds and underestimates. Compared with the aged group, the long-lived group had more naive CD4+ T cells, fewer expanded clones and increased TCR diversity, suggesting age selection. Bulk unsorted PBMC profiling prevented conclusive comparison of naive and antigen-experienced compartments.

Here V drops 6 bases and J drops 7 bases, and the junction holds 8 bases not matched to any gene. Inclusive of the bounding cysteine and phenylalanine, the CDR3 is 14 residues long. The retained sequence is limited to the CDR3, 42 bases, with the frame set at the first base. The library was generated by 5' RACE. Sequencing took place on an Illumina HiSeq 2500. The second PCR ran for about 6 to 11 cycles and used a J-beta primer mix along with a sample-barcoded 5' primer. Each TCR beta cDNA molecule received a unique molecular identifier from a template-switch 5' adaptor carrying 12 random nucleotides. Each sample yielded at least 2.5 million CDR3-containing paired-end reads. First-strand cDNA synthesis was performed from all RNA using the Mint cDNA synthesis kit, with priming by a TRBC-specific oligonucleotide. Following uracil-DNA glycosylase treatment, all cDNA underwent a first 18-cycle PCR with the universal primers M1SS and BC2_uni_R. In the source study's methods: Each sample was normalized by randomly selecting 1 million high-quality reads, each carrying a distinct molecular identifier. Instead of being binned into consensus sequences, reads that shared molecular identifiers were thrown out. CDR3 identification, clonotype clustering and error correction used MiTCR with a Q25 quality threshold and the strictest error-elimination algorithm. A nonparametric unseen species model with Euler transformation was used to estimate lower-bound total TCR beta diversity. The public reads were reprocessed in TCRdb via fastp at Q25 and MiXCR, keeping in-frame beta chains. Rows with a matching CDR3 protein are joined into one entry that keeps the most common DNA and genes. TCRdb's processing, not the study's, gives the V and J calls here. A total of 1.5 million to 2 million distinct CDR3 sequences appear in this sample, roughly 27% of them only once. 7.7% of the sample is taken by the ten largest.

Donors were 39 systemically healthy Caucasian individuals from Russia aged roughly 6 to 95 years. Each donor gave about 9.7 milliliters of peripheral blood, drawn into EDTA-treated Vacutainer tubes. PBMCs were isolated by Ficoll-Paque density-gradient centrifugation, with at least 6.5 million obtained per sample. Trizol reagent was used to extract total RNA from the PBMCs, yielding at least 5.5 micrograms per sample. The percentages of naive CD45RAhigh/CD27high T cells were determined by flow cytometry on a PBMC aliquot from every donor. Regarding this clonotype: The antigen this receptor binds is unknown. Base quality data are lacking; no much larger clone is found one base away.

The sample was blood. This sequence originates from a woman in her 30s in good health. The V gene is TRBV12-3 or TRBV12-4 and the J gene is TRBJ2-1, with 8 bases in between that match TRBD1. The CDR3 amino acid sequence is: CASRRRTGLNEQFF. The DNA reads TGTGCCAGCAGACGAAGGACAGGGCTAAATGAGCAGTTCTTC.